The 18 T cell receptor beta chains listed next were all sequenced from one sample in a study of CD8 T cells in ankylosing spondylitis. TCRdb fed the 5' RACE reads into MiXCR, producing one record per CDR3 protein. Of 290,000 or so distinct CDR3 sequences listed, around 20% are singletons. Sequencing used blood, either unsorted or a sorted T cell fraction (not recorded which). The source of these receptors is a female donor with ankylosing spondylitis or in good health (not recorded which).

Only a few counts were recorded for this clonotype. The chain has TRBV27 and TRBJ1-5; D may be TRBD1 (6 bases). The CDR3 has 15 residues. With 8 bases removed from V and 7 bases from J, the gap between germline ends came to 21 bases. The germline gives CDR1 MNHEY, CDR2 SMNVEV (reference sequence). CDR3 DNA sequence: TGTGCCAGCCGTTCTTCCGTGGGGGCGAGACAGCCCCAGCATTTT. This sequence encodes CASRSSVGARQPQHF.

As to this clonotype: At one boundary the junction diverges from the germline segment, which might be a read error. The chain is built from TRBV30 and TRBJ1-1; 8 bases fit TRBD1. The CDR3 has 12 amino acids. Germline lookup yields CDR1 GTSNPN and CDR2 SVGIG (reference sequence). CDR3 nucleotides: TGCACACCAGGGGGCATGAACACTGAAGCTTTCTTT. Translating it yields CTPGGMNTEAFF.

The sample holds a few counts of this clonotype. The gene calls are TRBV7-8 and TRBJ2-7; D call uncertain. Germline V gene data show CDR1 as SGHVS and CDR2 as FQNEAQ. The CDR3 totals 15 residues. The germline V and J ends were trimmed by 1 base and 0 bases, with 10 bases remaining between them. CDR3 bases: TGTGCCAGCAGCTTAGAACCTAGGTTCTCCTACGAGCAGTACTTC. Translated, it gives CASSLEPRFSYEQYF.

On this clonotype: This may be a read error, as it is one base from a much larger clone. The CDR3 is CSAGQPASGEQHF. DNA for the CDR3: TGCAGTGCTGGGCAGCCTGCCTCGGGAGAGCAGCACTTC. The gene calls are TRBV20-1 and TRBJ2-7; perhaps TRBD2 as D (6 bases). The CDR3 contains 13 residues. Germline CDR1 DFQATT, CDR2 SNEGSKA (reference sequence).

The V gene is TRBV5-1, the J gene TRBJ2-7; D remains unclear. V lost 2 bases to trimming and J lost 5 bases, with 17 bases between them. This CDR3 has 15 residues. Germline-derived CDR1 and CDR2 are SGHRS and YFSETQ. The CDR3 coding sequence is TGCGCCAGCAGCTTACATGTGTCCGACACCCACGAGCAGTACTTC. Encoded protein: CASSLHVSDTHEQYF.

This clonotype was observed a handful of times. The chain employs TRBV5-1 and TRBJ2-3; TRBD2 aligns across 8 bases. The germline V gene has CDR1 SGHRS and CDR2 YFSETQ. V trimming: 4 bases; J trimming: 2 bases; junction bases outside the gene matches: 6. The CDR3 length is 15 residues. The CDR3 coding sequence is TGCGCCAGCAGCGCTAGCGGGTTCTCCACAGATACGCAGTATTTT. Translation gives CASSASGFSTDTQYF.

This clonotype was seen repeatedly, ten times or more. This rearrangement joins TRBV12-3 or TRBV12-4 to TRBJ1-1; no firm D call. The length of the CDR3 is 13 residues. V was trimmed by 1 base and J by 1 base, leaving 4 bases between them. CDR3 nucleotide sequence: TGTGCCAGCAGTTTAGTGTGGAACACTGAAGCTTTCTTT. Protein: CASSLVWNTEAFF.

This clonotype occurred a few times. V usage is TRBV20-1 and J usage is TRBJ2-7; unclear D gene. Trimming stripped 5 bases from V and 6 bases from J, with 11 bases between. Germline assignment: CDR1 DFQATT and CDR2 SNEGSKA (reference sequence). CDR3 length equals 11 residues. The DNA of the CDR3 is TGCAGTGCTCATCGCCTTGGCGAGCAGTACTTC. This translates into CSAHRLGEQYF.

This clonotype was seen at least ten times. V is TRBV20-1 and J is TRBJ2-6, with D hard to call. Germline CDR1 reads DFQATT; CDR2 reads SNEGSKA (reference sequence). The V and J ends lost 3 bases and 1 base respectively, with 1 base between them. This CDR3 is 12 amino acids long. CDR3 region: CSARSGANVLTF. CDR3 DNA: TGCAGTGCTAGGTCTGGGGCCAACGTCCTGACTTTC.

This chain connects TRBV7-2 to TRBJ2-2; D remains unclear. The V gene lost 0 bases and the J gene lost 7 bases, with 15 bases spanning the gap. There are 16 residues in the CDR3. Germline-derived CDR1 and CDR2 are SGHTA and FQGNSA. The CDR3 protein is CASSLAFLTTGGELFF. The CDR3 DNA sequence: TGTGCCAGCAGCTTAGCGTTTTTAACTACGGGCGGGGAGCTGTTTTTT. The variable domain in full, completed from reference TRBV7-2 and TRBJ2-2, reads GAGVSQSPSNKVTEKGKDVELRCDPISGHTALYWYRQSLGQGLEFLIYFQGNSAPDKSGLPSDRFSAERTGGSVSTLTIQRTQQEDSAVYLCASSLAFLTTGGELFFGEGSRLTVL.

This chain joins TRBV6-5 and TRBJ1-1; 7 nucleotides line up with TRBD1. This CDR3 is built from 16 residues. Germline V gene lookup returns CDR1 MNHEY and CDR2 SVGAGI. The junction had 9 bases not matched to a gene; V was cut back by 4 bases and J by 1 base. CDR3 in amino acids: CASSSTRQGPNTEAFF. The CDR3 nucleotides are TGTGCCAGCAGTTCCACGAGACAGGGACCGAACACTGAAGCTTTCTTT.

The chain links TRBV7-9 to TRBJ2-1, with 7 bases that match TRBD2. The germline gives CDR1 SEHNR, CDR2 FQNEAQ (reference sequence). The junction had 12 bases not matched to a gene; V was cut back by 5 bases and J by 5 bases. This CDR3 contains 16 residues. The DNA of the CDR3 is TGTGCCAGCAGCCCTAGGACTAGGGAGGGAAACAATGAGCAGTTCTTC. Protein: CASSPRTREGNNEQFF. Filled out from reference TRBV7-9 and TRBJ2-1, the complete variable domain reads DTGVSQNPRHKITKRGQNVTFRCDPISEHNRLYWYRQTLGQGPEFLTYFQNEAQLEKSRLLSDRFSAERPKGSFSTLEIQRTEQGDSAMYLCASSPRTREGNNEQFFGPGTRLTVL.

This clonotype has only one observation. The V call is TRBV5-1, the J call TRBJ2-1; D unclear. V shed 4 bases and J shed 0 bases, with 14 bases lying between them. The CDR3 length is 16 residues. Germline loops: CDR1 SGHRS, CDR2 YFSETQ. CDR3 nucleotide sequence: TGCGCCAGCAGCCCGGCGCGGTTTCCCTCCTACAATGAGCAGTTCTTC. The encoded protein is CASSPARFPSYNEQFF. Combining the CDR3 with reference TRBV5-1 and TRBJ2-1 gives the whole variable domain KAGVTQTPRYLIKTRGQQVTLSCSPISGHRSVSWYQQTPGQGLQFLFEYFSETQRNKGNFPGRFSGRQFSNSRSEMNVSTLELGDSALYLCASSPARFPSYNEQFFGPGTRLTVL.

This clonotype has at least ten counts. The V and J genes are TRBV20-1 and TRBJ1-2; D is undetermined. Trimming removed 0 bases from V and 4 bases from J, with 9 bases in between. The CDR3 consists of 13 residues. Germline CDR1 and CDR2: DFQATT and SNEGSKA (reference sequence). The CDR3 coding sequence is TGCAGTGCTAGAGATCTTCCCGGCTATGGCTACACCTTC. Translated, it gives CSARDLPGYGYTF.

The chain combines TRBV15 with TRBJ2-1, with D tentatively TRBD2 (5 bases). The CDR3 is made up of 13 amino acids. CDR1 LNHNV and CDR2 YYDKDF come from the germline V gene (reference sequence). The V end was cut by 8 bases, the J end by 6 bases, with 14 bases between. The CDR3 here is CATATRTGNEQFF. The CDR3 DNA reads as TGTGCCACCGCAACTAGGACGGGCAATGAGCAGTTCTTC.

This clonotype was seen only a few times. V is TRBV20-1 and J is TRBJ2-1; D perhaps matches TRBD2 (6 bases). Germline V gene lookup returns CDR1 DFQATT and CDR2 SNEGSKA (reference sequence). The CDR3 loop spans 15 amino acids. The V and J ends lost 5 bases and 4 bases respectively, with 18 bases between them. The CDR3 DNA is TGCAGTGCTGGCTCCCGCGCGGGGATTTACAATGAGCAGTTCTTC. Protein product: CSAGSRAGIYNEQFF.

This clonotype was found a few times. The rearrangement links TRBV5-1 to TRBJ1-2; no clear D gene. CDR1 is SGHRS and CDR2 is YFSETQ in the germline V gene. Trimming cost V 1 base and J 3 bases, with 7 bases left between them. The CDR3 has 13 amino acids. CDR3: CASSLSDHYGYTF. CDR3 in DNA: TGCGCCAGCAGCTTGTCAGACCACTATGGCTACACCTTC. The full variable domain, in which reference TRBV5-1 and TRBJ1-2 provide the parts outside the CDR3, is KAGVTQTPRYLIKTRGQQVTLSCSPISGHRSVSWYQQTPGQGLQFLFEYFSETQRNKGNFPGRFSGRQFSNSRSEMNVSTLELGDSALYLCASSLSDHYGYTFGSGTRLTVV.

A few counts support this clonotype. The chain has TRBV4-2 and TRBJ1-6; D gene unclear. This CDR3 spans 16 amino acids. Deletions cut 0 bases from V and 5 bases from J, with 11 bases between. Germline V CDR1 and CDR2: LGHNA, YNFKEQ. The CDR3 sequence is CASSQDGGSHNSPLHF. The DNA of the CDR3 is TGTGCCAGCAGCCAAGATGGAGGTTCCCATAATTCACCCCTCCACTTT.